Detailed here is one T cell receptor (beta chain). The target antigen is unknown. The time point here: after dendritic cell vaccination, including at tumor progression/relapse. PBMC sampling occurred before vaccination, two weeks after the third dose, and at progression. The sample is drawn from a study of glioma-infiltrating T cells after dendritic cell vaccination. In the study overall: Treatment, given 2003 to 2012, was autologous tumor lysate-pulsed dendritic cell vaccination. General study findings and limits: The cohort had few patients with full blood and tumor sets.

CDR3 length: 16 amino acids. The V segment lost 4 bases and the J segment 2 bases; nucleotides outside the gene matches: 7. The V gene's germline CDR1 is SGHNT and CDR2 YYREEE (reference sequence). Input was approximately 2.1 ug genomic DNA, or all available if less. Data came from immunoSEQ multiplex PCR; TCRdb stores just in-frame clones and leaves some out. The sample has some 58,000 clones, over 75% seen once. The material sequenced was blood, taken after dendritic cell vaccination. The sequence came from a human donor with glioblastoma. The chain couples TRBV5-4 to TRBJ2-2, with 8 bases that match TRBD1. Written as DNA, the CDR3 is TGTGCCAGCAGCCCCGCTCCAGGGGGCAACACCGGGGAGCTGTTTTTT. It yields the protein CASSPAPGGNTGELFF.